A single sample is the source of the 32 T cell receptor beta chains below, sequenced in a study of response to subunit inactivated influenza vaccine. Each CDR3 protein gets one entry after TCRdb re-called the RT-PCR reads with MiXCR. The sample has fewer than 750,000 distinct CDR3 sequences; 14% are singletons. Sequencing was performed on PBMCs from blood, taken 12 days after vaccination. These TCRs come from a man between 45 and 60 years old who received an inactivated influenza vaccine.

This clonotype was counted ten times or more. The chain is built from TRBV6-5 and TRBJ2-1; 11 nucleotides match TRBD2. The CDR3 sequence is 16 residues long. The germline gives CDR1 MNHEY, CDR2 SVGAGI. J was trimmed by 7 bases and V by 5 bases; bases with no gene match: 10. CDR3 residues: CASSPFSGRAQNEQFF. CDR3 nucleotides: TGTGCCAGCAGTCCTTTTAGCGGGAGGGCCCAGAATGAGCAGTTCTTC.

This clonotype occurred many times. V is TRBV10-3 and J is TRBJ2-1, with a tentative D call TRBD1 (6 bases). V lost 4 bases and J lost 8, with 18 bases in between. The germline CDR1 and CDR2 sequences are ENHRY and SYGVKD. This CDR3 has 15 residues. CDR3 protein: CAISGKSAGADEQFF. CDR3 sequence (DNA): TGTGCCATCAGTGGGAAATCAGCAGGGGCTGATGAGCAGTTCTTC.

J is TRBJ2-1 and V is TRBV3-1; 9 bases line up with TRBD2. The CDR3 spans 17 residues. With V trimmed by 3 bases and J by 7 bases, 13 bases remained unmatched. Germline V gene data show CDR1 as LGHDT and CDR2 as YNNKEL (reference sequence). The DNA of the CDR3 is TGTGCCAGCAGCCAGACCCCTCAGCGGGAGGCGATTAATGAGCAGTTCTTC. As protein: CASSQTPQREAINEQFF.

This rearrangement joins TRBV6-2 or TRBV6-3 to TRBJ1-2, with D possibly TRBD1 on 6 matching bases. The V gene lost 4 bases and the J gene lost 4 bases, with 25 bases spanning the gap. Per germline, CDR1 MNHEY and CDR2 SVGEGT. The CDR3 loop spans 18 amino acids. The CDR3 sequence is CASSWALSPATGVYGYTF. In nucleotides, the CDR3 is TGTGCCAGCAGTTGGGCCCTGTCCCCCGCGACAGGAGTCTATGGCTACACCTTC.

In this sample, this clonotype turned up a few times. The V and J genes are TRBV6-2 or TRBV6-3 and TRBJ2-3; D may be TRBD2 (6 bases). This CDR3 is built from 14 residues. The V gene lost 6 bases and the J gene lost 6 bases, with 16 bases spanning the gap. Looked up from germline, CDR1 is MNHEY and CDR2 is SVGEGT. CDR3: CASRKPGDSDTQYF. The DNA of the CDR3 is TGTGCCAGCAGAAAGCCCGGGGACTCGGATACGCAGTATTTT.

This clonotype came up a few times. The V gene is TRBV12-3 or TRBV12-4, the J gene TRBJ1-3; TRBD1 might be the D (5 bases). The V end was cut by 2 bases, the J end by 2 bases, with 7 bases between. This CDR3 region has 14 residues. The CDR3 DNA sequence: TGTGCCAGCAGTTTACGGGGGGCTGGAAACACCATATATTTT. It encodes CASSLRGAGNTIYF.

This clonotype was seen ten or more times. The V call is TRBV5-6, the J call TRBJ2-1; D unclear. V was shortened by 5 bases and J by 5 bases, with 14 bases between the two germline ends. CDR3 size: 14 residues. Germline assignment: CDR1 SGHDT and CDR2 YYEEEE. CDR3 loop: CASSPQRQNNEQFF. DNA of the CDR3: TGTGCCAGCAGTCCCCAACGGCAGAACAATGAGCAGTTCTTC.

J is TRBJ1-1 and V is TRBV3-1, with 9 bases that match TRBD1. The CDR3 extends over 15 amino acids. Unmatched junction bases numbered 4, after V lost 4 bases and J lost 1 base. CDR1 and CDR2 from the germline V gene are LGHDT and YNNKEL (reference sequence). The CDR3 region is CASSLPGQGNTEAFF. The CDR3 nucleotides read TGTGCCAGCAGCCTGCCGGGACAGGGGAACACTGAAGCTTTCTTT.

Only a few counts were recorded for this clonotype. V is TRBV2 and J is TRBJ1-2, with 8 bases lining up with TRBD1. Germline CDR1 SNHLY, CDR2 FYNNEI. After removal of 5 bases from V and 7 bases from J, the junction contained 6 bases not matched to a gene. The CDR3 length is 13 residues. The CDR3 DNA follows: TGTGCCAGCAGTAGTCAGGGGGCATCTGGCTACACCTTC. It specifies CASSSQGASGYTF.

This clonotype has a count of ten or more. The chain recombines TRBV7-9 with TRBJ2-1; 15 bases line up with TRBD2. Germline V gene data show CDR1 as SEHNR and CDR2 as FQNEAQ (reference sequence). The length of the CDR3 is 16 residues. J lost 8 bases, V lost 5 bases, and 7 bases had no gene match. The chain's CDR3 is CASSPGLAGGPDEQFF. CDR3 DNA: TGTGCCAGCAGCCCCGGACTAGCGGGAGGGCCGGATGAGCAGTTCTTC.

The genes are TRBV7-6 and TRBJ2-1; unclear D gene. Per the germline V gene, CDR1 is SGHVS and CDR2 is FNYEAQ. The CDR3 loop spans 15 amino acids. With 1 base removed from V and 4 bases from J, the gap between germline ends came to 11 bases. The CDR3 region is CASSLGVGFYNEQFF. The DNA of the CDR3 is TGTGCCAGCAGCTTAGGTGTCGGGTTTTACAATGAGCAGTTCTTC.

This clonotype was recorded a few times. The chain recombines TRBV4-3 with TRBJ2-7; D perhaps matches TRBD1 (6 bases). Trimming removed 3 bases from V and 4 bases from J, with 13 bases in between. The CDR3 spans 14 residues. Looked up from germline, CDR1 is LGHNA and CDR2 is YSLEER. CDR3 in DNA: TGCGCCAGCAGCCAGGGGAAACAGGGTTACGAGCAGTACTTC. Translating gives CASSQGKQGYEQYF.

This rearrangement joins TRBV5-1 to TRBJ1-4; D remains unclear. This CDR3 is 17 amino acids long. In germline, CDR1 is SGHRS, CDR2 YFSETQ. V was trimmed by 0 bases and J by 0 bases, leaving 12 bases between them. The CDR3 reads CASSLGVGRATNEKLFF. The CDR3 bases are TGCGCCAGCAGCTTGGGGGTCGGTAGGGCAACTAATGAAAAACTGTTTTTT.

This sequence joins TRBV3-1 and TRBJ2-1; TRBD1 matches at 7 bases. The V gene's germline CDR1 is LGHDT and CDR2 YNNKEL (reference sequence). The CDR3 length is 13 residues. With V trimmed by 4 bases and J by 9 bases, 6 bases remained unmatched. CDR3 protein: CASSPTGRGEQFF. Here the CDR3 DNA reads TGTGCCAGCAGCCCGACAGGGCGCGGTGAGCAGTTCTTC.

This rearrangement joins TRBV20-1 to TRBJ1-5; D might be TRBD1 (6 bases). Germline V gives CDR1 DFQATT, CDR2 SNEGSKA (reference sequence). The V and J ends lost 8 bases and 2 bases respectively, with 13 bases between them. The CDR3 runs to 13 residues. The DNA of the CDR3 is TGCAGTCCCACTTCAGGGGGCAATCAGCCCCAGCATTTT. Amino acid sequence: CSPTSGGNQPQHF.

The V gene is TRBV4-1, the J gene TRBJ2-1; 7 nucleotides agree with TRBD1. Trimming removed 5 bases from V and 5 bases from J; junction bases left unmatched: 3. Germline-derived CDR1 and CDR2 are MGHRA and YSYEKL. CDR3 length: 13 residues. The CDR3 reads CASSGTDNNEQFF. CDR3 DNA sequence: TGCGCCAGCAGCGGGACAGACAACAATGAGCAGTTCTTC.

CDR3 sequence reads: CAIRDATSGSPEQYF. The CDR3 DNA is TGTGCCATCAGGGATGCAACTAGCGGGAGCCCCGAGCAGTACTTC. The gene calls are TRBV10-3 and TRBJ2-7; 11 nucleotides agree with TRBD2. Germline lookup yields CDR1 ENHRY and CDR2 SYGVKD. This CDR3 spans 15 amino acids. V trimming: 6 bases; J trimming: 6 bases; junction bases outside the gene matches: 10.

This clonotype was found many times. CDR3 protein: CASSLLGPSGGAVDTQYF. In DNA, the CDR3 is TGCGCCAGCAGCTTGCTTGGTCCTAGCGGGGGGGCCGTTGATACGCAGTATTTT. The chain employs TRBV5-1 and TRBJ2-3; 12 nucleotides line up with TRBD2. Unmatched junction bases numbered 12, after V lost 1 base and J lost 6 bases. The CDR3 is made up of 18 amino acids. CDR1 SGHRS and CDR2 YFSETQ come from the germline V gene. Full variable domain (remainder filled in from reference TRBV5-1 and TRBJ2-3): KAGVTQTPRYLIKTRGQQVTLSCSPISGHRSVSWYQQTPGQGLQFLFEYFSETQRNKGNFPGRFSGRQFSNSRSEMNVSTLELGDSALYLCASSLLGPSGGAVDTQYFGPGTRLTVL.

This chain uses TRBV6-2 or TRBV6-3 with TRBJ1-5, with 10 bases identical to TRBD1. The V gene's germline CDR1 is MNHEY and CDR2 SVGEGT. The V and J ends lost 10 bases and 4 bases, in that order; junction bases with no gene match: 13. The CDR3 extends over 16 amino acids. The CDR3 sequence: CANYRRDRGPNQPQHF. CDR3 DNA sequence: TGTGCCAACTACCGACGCGACAGGGGGCCTAATCAGCCCCAGCATTTT.

This clonotype was counted between two and nine times. The rearrangement joins TRBV5-8 to TRBJ2-7, with D possibly being TRBD2 (5 bases). The CDR3 is made up of 15 amino acids. V was trimmed by 0 bases and J by 2 bases, leaving 12 bases between them. The germline CDR1 and CDR2 sequences are SGHTS and YDEGEE. The CDR3 here is CASSLDQVRAYEQYF. The DNA for the CDR3 is TGTGCCAGCAGCTTGGACCAGGTGCGGGCCTACGAGCAGTACTTC.

The CDR3 nucleotides are TGCAGTGCCGGCGGAGGGGGAGTTTTCACAGATACGCAGTATTTT. It is translated as CSAGGGGVFTDTQYF. V and J are TRBV20-1 and TRBJ2-3; D is perhaps TRBD1 or TRBD2 (6 bases each). Germline assignment: CDR1 DFQATT and CDR2 SNEGSKA (reference sequence). The CDR3 extends over 15 amino acids. Trimming cost V 6 bases and J 2 bases, with 18 bases left between them.

This chain joins TRBV5-1 and TRBJ2-1; 11 bases line up with TRBD2. CDR3 length equals 14 residues. The ends lost 0 bases at V and 15 bases at J; junction bases unmatched: 8. Germline lookup yields CDR1 SGHRS and CDR2 YFSETQ. CDR3 DNA sequence: TGCGCCAGCAGCTTGGATCCTAGCGGGGGGCTCCCGTTCTTC. Translated, it gives CASSLDPSGGLPFF.

V usage is TRBV4-3 and J usage is TRBJ2-7; 8 nucleotides line up with TRBD1. Germline V gene lookup returns CDR1 LGHNA and CDR2 YSLEER. V dropped 4 bases and J dropped 3; count of bases not matched to a gene: 8. CDR3 length: 15 residues. CDR3 protein: CASSLGTGELYEQYF. CDR3 nucleotides: TGCGCCAGCAGCCTAGGGACAGGTGAACTCTACGAGCAGTACTTC.

As DNA, the CDR3 is TGCGCCAGCAGCGCCGGGACAATCAACACCGGGGAGCTGTTTTTT. Its protein product is CASSAGTINTGELFF. The chain recombines TRBV5-1 with TRBJ2-2; TRBD1 is a possible D gene (6 bases). This CDR3 spans 15 amino acids. Germline values: CDR1 SGHRS, CDR2 YFSETQ. Trimming shortened V by 4 bases and J by 2 bases, and 12 bases separated the two germline ends. Full variable domain (missing parts from reference TRBV5-1 and TRBJ2-2): KAGVTQTPRYLIKTRGQQVTLSCSPISGHRSVSWYQQTPGQGLQFLFEYFSETQRNKGNFPGRFSGRQFSNSRSEMNVSTLELGDSALYLCASSAGTINTGELFFGEGSRLTVL.

This clonotype was observed a handful of times. The chain carries TRBV19 and TRBJ2-1; 8 bases line up with TRBD2. The CDR3 contains 17 residues. V was pared by 3 bases and J by 4 bases, with 11 bases of the junction left unmatched. Germline CDR1 LNHDA, CDR2 SQIVND (reference sequence). Here the CDR3 reads CASSIPGGAILYNEQFF. As DNA, the CDR3 is TGTGCCAGTAGTATCCCCGGGGGGGCGATCTTATACAATGAGCAGTTCTTC.

This sequence joins TRBV5-6 and TRBJ1-2; D not resolved. CDR3 length: 13 amino acids. Germline CDR1 and CDR2: SGHDT and YYEEEE. Trimming cost V 0 bases and J 8 bases, with 11 bases left between them. CDR3 coding DNA: TGTGCCAGCAGCTTGGTGGCAGAAGGCGGCTACACCTTC. This encodes CASSLVAEGGYTF. Full variable domain (remainder filled in from reference TRBV5-6 and TRBJ1-2): DAGVTQSPTHLIKTRGQQVTLRCSPKSGHDTVSWYQQALGQGPQFIFQYYEEEERQRGNFPDRFSGHQFPNYSSELNVNALLLGDSALYLCASSLVAEGGYTFGSGTRLTVV.

This clonotype was counted many times. J is TRBJ1-5 and V is TRBV6-1; 7 positions match TRBD1. The junction had 5 bases not matched to a gene; V was cut back by 6 bases and J by 3 bases. The germline V gene encodes CDR1 MNHNS and CDR2 SASEGT. This CDR3 region has 14 residues. In nucleotides, the CDR3 is TGTGCCAGCAGCCGGCAGGGGGACAATCAGCCCCAGCATTTT. It specifies CASSRQGDNQPQHF.

This clonotype was counted at least ten times. This sequence joins TRBV5-5 and TRBJ2-3; no reliable D call. The CDR3 spans 13 residues. Germline CDR1 and CDR2: SGHKS and YYEKEE (reference sequence). V was clipped by 0 bases and J by 2 bases, with 4 bases between them. The CDR3 loop is CASSLAPTDTQYF. The CDR3 DNA follows: TGTGCCAGCAGCTTGGCCCCCACAGATACGCAGTATTTT.

This chain connects TRBV24-1 to TRBJ2-1; 13 positions match TRBD2. The CDR3 totals 18 residues. V lost 4 bases to trimming and J lost 6 bases; unmatched junction nucleotides: 11. Germline assignment: CDR1 KGHDR and CDR2 SFDVKD. Written as DNA, the CDR3 is TGTGCCACCAGTGACACCTCACGGACTAGCGGGAGAGGCAATGAGCAGTTCTTC. This sequence encodes CATSDTSRTSGRGNEQFF.

This sequence joins TRBV5-1 and TRBJ2-5; D is possibly TRBD1 or TRBD2 (5 bases each). This CDR3 comprises 14 residues. V dropped 7 bases and J dropped 3 bases, with 16 bases sitting between them. The germline CDR1 and CDR2 sequences are SGHRS and YFSETQ. The CDR3 DNA reads as TGCGCCAGCTACATGGGACGCCAGGAAGAGACCCAGTACTTC. Its protein product is CASYMGRQEETQYF.

The genes are TRBV5-1 and TRBJ1-2; no definite D call. The CDR3 is made up of 15 amino acids. V lost 0 bases, J lost 1 base, and 10 bases lay in between. From germline, CDR1 is SGHRS and CDR2 YFSETQ. This chain's CDR3 is CASSLDGKINYGYTF. CDR3 nucleotides: TGCGCCAGCAGCTTGGACGGAAAAATTAACTATGGCTACACCTTC.

Ten or more counts support this clonotype. The chain recombines TRBV20-1 with TRBJ1-5, with D possibly TRBD1 on 5 matching bases. Germline V gives CDR1 DFQATT, CDR2 SNEGSKA (reference sequence). Trimming took 3 bases from V and 8 from J, leaving 20 bases between them. The CDR3 is 15 amino acids. The CDR3 spells CSASSPGPTGKPQHF. CDR3 bases: TGCAGTGCTAGTTCACCGGGACCCACGGGGAAGCCCCAGCATTTT.